This TCR beta chain comes out of a study of T cell responses to AZD1222 COVID-19 vaccine. V was trimmed by 2 bases and J by 2 bases, leaving 9 bases between them. Germline loops: CDR1 MDHEN, CDR2 SYDVKM. The CDR3 runs 14 residues. As concerns this clone: Its antigen remains unidentified.

Study-level results: Repertoires were obtained solely post-peak T cell response. Of spike-specific TCRs, nearly half reportedly target regions left unmutated in variants.

Profiled with immunoSEQ multiplex PCR; TCRdb holds only in-frame clones, not every one. Of roughly 130,000 clones in the sample, approximately 94% were seen once. This TCR came from an adult in good health. Sequenced here: peripheral blood, sampled on day 0 of AZD1222 vaccination. This rearrangement joins TRBV28 to TRBJ1-1; D uncertain. Here the CDR3 DNA reads TGTGCCAGCAGTTTAGTAAGGGTTAACACTGAAGCTTTCTTT. This gives the protein CASSLVRVNTEAFF.